The 17 T cell receptor beta chains below all came from one sample that was sequenced in a study of cytomegalovirus exposure and HLA in healthy donors. It was with 60 Vbeta and 13 Jbeta primers that the PCR ran. Assay: immunoSEQ multiplex PCR; the TCRdb copy retains only in-frame clones and omits some. Counted here are approximately 150,000 clones, over 65% occurring once; the ten biggest clones make up approximately 5%. Material: PBMCs. The source is a young man in good health and CMV-seropositive.

By share, this clone ranks as medium-sized. The J gene is TRBJ2-5, the V gene TRBV12-5; possible D gene TRBD2, 6 bases. Germline values: CDR1 LGHNT, CDR2 FRNRAP. With 2 bases removed from V and 0 bases from J, the gap between germline ends came to 16 bases. The CDR3 is 17 amino acids. CDR3 sequence: CASGLRVSRGYQETQYF. CDR3 sequence (DNA): TGTGCTAGTGGTTTGAGGGTAAGTCGGGGGTACCAAGAGACCCAGTACTTC. Full variable domain (missing parts from reference TRBV12-5 and TRBJ2-5): DARVTQTPRHKVTEMGQEVTMRCQPILGHNTVFWYRQTMMQGLELLAYFRNRAPLDDSGMPKDRFSAEMPDATLATLKIQPSEPRDSAVYFCASGLRVSRGYQETQYFGPGTRLLVL.

The V gene is TRBV25-1, the J gene TRBJ1-1; no clear D. Trimming cost V 8 bases and J 4 bases, with 14 bases left between them. This CDR3 contains 13 residues. Germline V gives CDR1 MGHDK, CDR2 SYGVNS. In DNA form, the CDR3 reads TGTGCCAGCCGGCGGGGTCAGAGCACTGAAGCTTTCTTT. Encoded protein: CASRRGQSTEAFF. The full variable domain, in which reference TRBV25-1 and TRBJ1-1 provide the parts outside the CDR3, is EADIYQTPRYLVIGTGKKITLECSQTMGHDKMYWYQQDPGMELHLIHYSYGVNSTEKGDLSSESTVSRIRTEHFPLTLESARPSHTSQYLCASRRGQSTEAFFGQGTRLTVV.

This clone was observed a single time. The rearrangement joins TRBV11-2 to TRBJ1-1; D remains ambiguous. Trimming left V 5 bases short and J 0 bases short, with 22 bases between. The CDR3 has 18 residues. Germline CDR1 SGHAT, CDR2 FQNNGV. CDR3 protein: CASSRLMGRLIMNTEAFF. The DNA for the CDR3 is TGTGCCAGCAGCCGATTGATGGGCAGACTAATAATGAACACTGAAGCTTTCTTT.

This clone has more than one count but fewer than ten. The V and J genes are TRBV1 and TRBJ1-2; the table's D call, TRBD1, has no DNA check behind it. TRBV1 is noted as a pseudogene. This CDR3 contains 14 residues. The chain's CDR3 is CTSSQGDRYYGYTF. In DNA form, the CDR3 reads TGCACCAGCAGCCAGGGGGACAGGTACTATGGCTACACCTTC.

The V gene is TRBV30, the J gene TRBJ1-1; tentatively, D is TRBD1 (5 bases). Germline CDR1 and CDR2: GTSNPN and SVGIG (reference sequence). V was cut by 0 bases and J by 6 bases, with 17 bases left in between. The CDR3 contains 15 residues. The CDR3 DNA sequence: TGTGCCTGGAGTGTTGGGGCAGGGATAAGTGCTGAAGCTTTCTTT. As protein: CAWSVGAGISAEAFF.

The chain has TRBV4-1 and TRBJ2-1; TRBD1 agrees at 7 bases. Germline V CDR1 and CDR2: MGHRA, YSYEKL. The CDR3 totals 16 residues. The V gene end was trimmed by 4 bases and the J gene end by 3 bases; junction bases not matched to a gene: 9. CDR3 region: CASSPVGGQLYNEQFF. For the CDR3, the DNA is TGCGCCAGCAGCCCCGTAGGGGGACAGCTCTACAATGAGCAGTTCTTC.

The chain has TRBV7-2 and TRBJ2-3, with 8 bases matching TRBD2. V shed 6 bases, J shed 5 bases, and the junction held 10 bases outside the gene matches. Germline V gives CDR1 SGHTA, CDR2 FQGNSA. The CDR3 contains 15 residues. The CDR3 DNA follows: TGTGCCAGCAGGCCTACTAGCGGCTTTCGAGATACGCAGTATTTT. Protein sequence: CASRPTSGFRDTQYF.

This clone was recorded a few times. The genes are TRBV4-2 and TRBJ1-1; 8 positions agree with TRBD1. Trimming at V came to 4 bases and at J to 4 bases, leaving 8 bases not matched to a gene. Germline V gene sequence: CDR1 LGHNA, CDR2 YNFKEQ. The CDR3 runs 15 residues. This CDR3 is CASSPGQGRGTEAFF. CDR3 DNA sequence: TGTGCCAGCAGCCCAGGACAGGGTAGGGGCACTGAAGCTTTCTTT.

This clone was observed once. The chain employs TRBV6-8 and TRBJ2-1, with TRBD2 matching over 10 bases. The CDR3 spans 17 residues. With 2 bases clipped from V and 5 bases from J, the junction kept 9 bases outside the gene matches. Germline CDR1 reads MNHGY; CDR2 reads SAAAGT. This CDR3 is CASSYPRGSGRHNEQFF. The CDR3 DNA reads as TGTGCCAGCAGTTACCCGAGGGGTAGCGGGAGGCACAATGAGCAGTTCTTC.

This rearrangement joins TRBV7-6 to TRBJ1-1, with 7 bases matching TRBD1. V lost 1 base, J lost 5 bases, and 10 bases stayed unmatched. The CDR3 length is 16 residues. In germline, CDR1 is SGHVS, CDR2 FNYEAQ. The CDR3 DNA reads as TGTGCCAGCAGCTTAGACTTGAGGGGGCGCAGGACTGAAGCTTTCTTT. As protein: CASSLDLRGRRTEAFF. Supplemented by reference TRBV7-6 and TRBJ1-1, the full variable domain reads GAGVSQSPRYKVTKRGQDVALRCDPISGHVSLYWYRQALGQGPEFLTYFNYEAQQDKSGLPNDRFSAERPEGSISTLTIQRTEQRDSAMYRCASSLDLRGRRTEAFFGQGTRLTVV.

The gene calls are TRBV7-2 and TRBJ2-2; no reliable D call. Between the trimmed V and J ends, which lost 1 base and 7 bases, there was a span of 10 bases. Germline CDR1 is SGHTA and CDR2 is FQGNSA. The CDR3 consists of 14 residues. CDR3 amino acids: CASSLVRSGGELFF. CDR3 bases: TGTGCCAGCAGCTTAGTCAGGTCCGGCGGGGAGCTGTTTTTT.

This sequence joins TRBV4-2 and TRBJ1-2; unclear D gene. This CDR3 contains 11 residues. Per germline, CDR1 LGHNA and CDR2 YNFKEQ. With 4 bases removed from V and 8 bases from J, the gap between germline ends came to 8 bases. CDR3 protein: CASSRAGGYTF. The CDR3 DNA sequence: TGTGCCAGCAGCCGGGCGGGGGGCTACACCTTC.

In DNA, the CDR3 is TGTGCCAGTAGTTCATGGACTAGCGGTGAGCCCAATGAGCAGTTCTTC. Translating gives CASSSWTSGEPNEQFF. This chain uses TRBV19 with TRBJ2-1; 10 bases align to TRBD2. The J segment lost 6 bases and the V segment lost 5 bases, leaving 10 bases of the junction unmatched. The CDR3 totals 16 residues. Germline assignment: CDR1 LNHDA and CDR2 SQIVND (reference sequence).

This chain connects TRBV27 to TRBJ2-7; tentative D call: TRBD2 (5 bases). This CDR3 region has 14 residues. V was shortened by 4 bases and J by 4 bases, with 14 bases between the two germline ends. Germline V lookup: CDR1 MNHEY, CDR2 SMNVEV (reference sequence). CDR3 sequence (DNA): TGTGCCAGCAGTTCATCGGGGAGCGGATACGAGCAGTACGTC. Its protein product is CASSSSGSGYEQYV.

J is TRBJ2-4 and V is TRBV12-2; no check of the table's D call, TRBD2, against the DNA was made. TRBV12-2 is reported as a pseudogene. The CDR3 length is 15 residues. CDR3 in DNA: TGTGCAAGTCGCTTGAGGGAAATAGCCAAAAACATTCAGTACTTC. Translated: CASRLREIAKNIQYF.

The J gene is TRBJ1-2, the V gene TRBV30; a weak D match, TRBD1 (5 bases). V was pared by 4 bases and J by 5 bases, with 11 bases between. The CDR3 sequence is 12 residues long. CDR1 and CDR2 from the germline V gene are GTSNPN and SVGIG (reference sequence). The CDR3 region is CAWNIGGYGYTF. The CDR3 region has the DNA TGTGCCTGGAACATCGGGGGGTATGGCTACACCTTC. Filled out from reference TRBV30 and TRBJ1-2, the complete variable domain reads SQTIHQWPATLVQPVGSPLSLECTVEGTSNPNLYWYRQAAGRGLQLLFYSVGIGQISSEVPQNLSASRPQDRQFILSSKKLLLSDSGFYLCAWNIGGYGYTFGSGTRLTVV.

The chain is built from TRBV28 and TRBJ2-1; tentatively, D is TRBD1 (5 bases). CDR3 length equals 14 residues. The germline gives CDR1 MDHEN, CDR2 SYDVKM. The V and J ends lost 8 bases and 5 bases respectively, with 16 bases between them. The CDR3 DNA reads as TGTGCCAGCGCCCCTCGGAGCAGGGACAATGAGCAGTTCTTC. Its protein product is CASAPRSRDNEQFF.